Following are 11 T cell receptor beta chains from one sample sequenced in a study of CD8+CD57+ T cells in acquired aplastic anemia (dated by TCRdb to between 2017 and 2018). Flow cytometry had shown CD8+CD57+ cell expansion in the patients selected for sequencing. Reads for this sample came from an Illumina HiSeq 2000. Profiling of TCR beta VDJ combinations and CDR3 sequences used genomic DNA as the template. TCRdb itself trimmed the public reads at Q25 with fastp, ran MiXCR and retained productive beta chains. A single entry per CDR3 protein holds the most common genes and DNA from its merged rows. The sample table contains approximately 300,000 distinct CDR3 sequences; only one count was recorded for roughly 53% of them. Clones ranked in the top ten supply roughly 1.3% of the sample. The sample consisted of sorted CD4+, CD8+, or CD8+CD57+ T cells (not recorded which) from PBMCs. The receptor set was obtained from a human donor with aplastic anemia.

The chain carries TRBV11-2 and TRBJ2-7; 9 bases are shared with TRBD1. Germline V gene data show CDR1 as SGHAT and CDR2 as FQNNGV. This CDR3 has 15 amino acids. V lost 6 bases to trimming and J lost 3 bases; unmatched junction nucleotides: 9. CDR3 coding DNA: TGTGCCAGCAGTACTCCGGGACAGGGATACTACGAGCAGTACTTC. Its protein is CASSTPGQGYYEQYF.

This clonotype was observed at least ten times. V usage is TRBV2 and J usage is TRBJ2-7; no firm D call. The V gene lost 3 bases and the J gene lost 3 bases, with 0 bases spanning the gap. The germline V gene has CDR1 SNHLY and CDR2 FYNNEI. The CDR3 extends over 10 amino acids. The CDR3 reads CASSDYEQYF. The CDR3 DNA sequence: TGTGCCAGCAGTGACTACGAGCAGTACTTC.

As for this clonotype: One base away lies a much larger clone, so this may be a sequencing read error. The V gene is TRBV7-9, the J gene TRBJ2-1; TRBD1 matches at 7 bases. Germline V lookup: CDR1 SEHNR, CDR2 FQNEAQ (reference sequence). The CDR3 totals 13 residues. CDR3 coding DNA: TGTGCCAGCAGCCGACAGGGCGGCTATGAGCGGTTCTTC. Its translation: CASSRQGGYERFF.

The chain uses TRBV20-1 and TRBJ2-6; the D gene is possibly TRBD2 (5 bases). Germline CDR1 reads DFQATT; CDR2 reads SNEGSKA (reference sequence). Trimming cost V 3 bases and J 0 bases, with 6 bases left between them. There are 14 residues in the CDR3. CDR3 region: CSARGASGANVLTF. The CDR3 nucleotides read TGCAGTGCTAGGGGAGCCTCTGGGGCCAACGTCCTGACTTTC.

The chain recombines TRBV7-4 with TRBJ2-7, with D possibly called TRBD1 or TRBD2 (5 bases each). The CDR3 loop spans 17 amino acids. In germline, CDR1 is SGHVT, CDR2 SQSDAQ. V lost 6 bases, J lost 0 bases, and 21 bases lay in between. CDR3 sequence: CASSYLTGRQSSYEQYF. CDR3 sequence (DNA): TGTGCCAGCAGTTACTTGACGGGACGCCAGAGCTCCTACGAGCAGTACTTC.

This clonotype was counted ten times or more. The chain links TRBV14 to TRBJ2-1, with D maybe TRBD2 (6 bases). The ends were cut back, 0 bases at V and 3 bases at J, with 18 bases in the middle. Germline loops: CDR1 SGHDN, CDR2 FVKESK. CDR3 size: 18 residues. The CDR3 DNA reads as TGTGCCAGCAGCCAAGAGGGGTGGGGGGAGAGGGACTACAATGAGCAGTTCTTC. This sequence encodes CASSQEGWGERDYNEQFF. The whole variable domain, filled in from reference TRBV14 and TRBJ2-1, reads EAGVTQFPSHSVIEKGQTVTLRCDPISGHDNLYWYRRVMGKEIKFLLHFVKESKQDESGMPNNRFLAERTGGTYSTLKVQPAELEDSGVYFCASSQEGWGERDYNEQFFGPGTRLTVL.

Many counts were recorded for this clonotype. This may be a read error: a much more frequent sequence differs by one nucleotide. The rearrangement links TRBV20-1 to TRBJ2-7; TRBD2 agrees at 8 bases. CDR3 length: 12 residues. In germline, CDR1 is DFQATT, CDR2 SNEGSKA (reference sequence). Trimming removed 6 bases from V and 7 bases from J; junction bases left unmatched: 8. The CDR3 is CSAYSGGPEQYF. The CDR3 nucleotides read TGCAGTGCATATTCGGGGGGGCCTGAGCAGTACTTC.

This clonotype has a handful of counts. The rearrangement joins TRBV2 to TRBJ2-7; TRBD2 might be the D (5 bases). This CDR3 comprises 13 residues. Trimming stripped 11 bases from V and 2 bases from J, with 16 bases between. In germline, CDR1 is SNHLY, CDR2 FYNNEI. CDR3 DNA: TGTGCCTGGGGTGAACTAGAACCCTACGAGCAGTACTTC. Its protein product is CAWGELEPYEQYF.

In its sample, this clonotype was seen once. The chain has TRBV9 and TRBJ2-1; D perhaps matches TRBD1 (6 bases). This CDR3 is built from 13 residues. Germline-derived CDR1 and CDR2 are SGDLS and YYNGEE. Between the trimmed V and J ends, which lost 2 bases and 10 bases, there was a span of 13 bases. CDR3 nucleotide sequence: TGTGCCAGCAGCGTTACAGGGAACGGCGAGCAGTTCTTC. Translating it yields CASSVTGNGEQFF.

Note on this clonotype: One junction end disagrees with the germline gene, perhaps due to a read error. The CDR3 nucleotides are TGCGCCAGCAGCCCGGGACAGGGGGCGAGTCGGTTT. Translating gives CASSPGQGASRF. The rearrangement uses TRBV5-1 and TRBJ1-1; TRBD1 matches at 12 bases. This CDR3 is built from 12 residues. Germline CDR1 is SGHRS and CDR2 is YFSETQ.

V is TRBV25-1 and J is TRBJ1-5, with a possible D match to TRBD1 (5 bases). V was trimmed by 3 bases and J by 0 bases, leaving 12 bases between them. Looked up from germline, CDR1 is MGHDK and CDR2 is SYGVNS. The CDR3 is made up of 16 amino acids. CDR3 nucleotide sequence: TGTGCCAGCAGTGATGGGGCCGTTAGTAGCAATCAGCCCCAGCATTTT. It codes for CASSDGAVSSNQPQHF.